The 9 T cell receptor beta chains below were found in one sample sequenced in a study of blood T cell repertoires in COVID-19. Sequencing was performed with immunoSEQ multiplex PCR; in TCRdb, only in-frame clones are kept and a portion is missing. This sample has hundreds of thousands of clones, with 82% found just once. Sequencing input: PBMCs or T cells enriched from blood (not recorded which). Receptor source: a man aged 40-49 years who had been exposed to COVID-19.

The CDR3, as DNA: TGTGCCAGCAACCCTGGGGCTGGGCGACTCTCCTACAATGAGCAGTTCTTC. Translation: CASNPGAGRLSYNEQFF. The chain uses TRBV7-3 and TRBJ2-1; D is possibly TRBD1 (5 bases). The ends were cut back, 7 bases at V and 0 bases at J, with 19 bases in the middle. The CDR3 contains 17 residues. In germline, CDR1 is SGHTA, CDR2 FQGTGA.

This chain links TRBV11-3 with TRBJ2-7; 10 nucleotides align to TRBD2. J was trimmed by 0 bases and V by 2 bases; bases with no gene match: 16. Germline CDR1 reads SGHNT; CDR2 reads YENEEA. The CDR3 sequence is 20 residues long. CDR3 region: CASSLSQLAGEFGGSYEQYF. Here the CDR3 DNA reads TGTGCCAGCAGCTTATCCCAGCTAGCGGGAGAATTTGGGGGCTCCTACGAGCAGTACTTC.

V gene TRBV9 combines with J gene TRBJ1-5; no clear D gene. The germline gives CDR1 SGDLS, CDR2 YYNGEE. The length of the CDR3 is 15 residues. V lost 3 bases, J lost 2 bases, and 12 bases lay in between. CDR3 sequence reads: CASSERDPGNQPQHF. The CDR3 bases are TGTGCCAGCAGCGAGAGGGATCCTGGCAATCAGCCCCAGCATTTT. Full variable domain (missing parts from reference TRBV9 and TRBJ1-5): DSGVTQTPKHLITATGQRVTLRCSPRSGDLSVYWYQQSLDQGLQFLIQYYNGEERAKGNILERFSAQQFPDLHSELNLSSLELGDSALYFCASSERDPGNQPQHFGDGTRLSIL.

A note on this clone: Other DNA sequences from this sample encode an identical CDR3 as well. This chain uses TRBV27 with TRBJ2-7; 7 positions agree with TRBD2. The V and J ends lost 6 bases and 0 bases, in that order; junction bases with no gene match: 2. Germline CDR1 and CDR2: MNHEY and SMNVEV (reference sequence). This CDR3 has 13 residues. CDR3: CASSPSGSYEQYF. DNA for the CDR3: TGTGCCAGCAGCCCTAGCGGCTCCTACGAGCAGTACTTC.

The V and J genes are TRBV6-5 and TRBJ1-1, with 7 bases identical to TRBD1. Trimming cost V 7 bases and J 11 bases; bases outside gene matches: 13. Germline CDR1 reads MNHEY; CDR2 reads SVGAGI. There are 13 residues in the CDR3. The CDR3 is CASKDGTADRAFF. The CDR3 nucleotides are TGTGCCAGCAAAGATGGGACAGCGGATAGGGCTTTCTTT.

This rearrangement joins TRBV29-1 to TRBJ2-3, with 16 nucleotides matching TRBD2. Unmatched junction bases numbered 8, after V lost 8 bases and J lost 3 bases. Germline CDR1 reads SQVTM; CDR2 reads ANQGSEA. The CDR3 covers 16 residues. The CDR3 region is CSLRGTSGRDTDTQYF. Here the CDR3 DNA reads TGCAGCCTAAGAGGGACTAGCGGGAGGGATACAGATACGCAGTATTTT.

The chain combines TRBV9 with TRBJ2-3; 12 nucleotides agree with TRBD2. Germline V gives CDR1 SGDLS, CDR2 YYNGEE. This CDR3 region has 16 residues. V was pared by 4 bases and J by 6 bases, with 9 bases of the junction left unmatched. CDR3 protein: CASSPGLAGIYDTQYF. CDR3 in DNA: TGTGCCAGCAGCCCTGGACTAGCGGGAATTTACGATACGCAGTATTTT.

This chain connects TRBV7-9 to TRBJ1-6; D ambiguous. V lost 6 bases to trimming and J lost 7 bases, with 16 bases between them. The germline V gene has CDR1 SEHNR and CDR2 FQNEAQ (reference sequence). This CDR3 has 15 residues. CDR3 bases: TGTGCCAGCAGTCAAACCTCCGGTCGGAATTCACCCCTCCACTTT. Its protein is CASSQTSGRNSPLHF.

The chain carries TRBV5-1 and TRBJ2-3, with TRBD2 identical over 14 bases. V trimming: 7 bases; J trimming: 3 bases; junction bases outside the gene matches: 10. This CDR3 spans 17 amino acids. Per the germline V gene, CDR1 is SGHRS and CDR2 is YFSETQ. CDR3 sequence: CASQTSGRATGTDTQYF. The CDR3 region has the DNA TGCGCCAGCCAGACTAGCGGGAGGGCCACCGGGACAGATACGCAGTATTTT.